The 16 T cell receptor beta chains in this list originate from one sample, sequenced in a study of shared clonotypes between healthy human individuals. Produced via immunoSEQ multiplex PCR; TCRdb's table is partial and in-frame only. The sample contains 450,000 to 500,000 clones, approximately 82% of which appear only once. Sequenced: PBMCs. All receptors come from a woman aged 40 to 55 in good health. Some clones in this sample may be carry-over from other donors' samples.

The chain employs TRBV30 and TRBJ1-4; TRBD1 aligns across 12 bases. The V gene end was trimmed by 0 bases and the J gene end by 5 bases; junction bases not matched to a gene: 4. The CDR3 covers 16 residues. Germline V gives CDR1 GTSNPN, CDR2 SVGIG (reference sequence). CDR3 DNA sequence: TGTGCCTGGAGTGTGGGACAGGGGGCGCGGAATGAAAAACTGTTTTTT. Translated, it gives CAWSVGQGARNEKLFF.

The chain combines TRBV4-2 with TRBJ2-5; D is uncertain. This CDR3 comprises 14 residues. Germline assignment: CDR1 LGHNA and CDR2 YNFKEQ. Trimming took off 2 bases at V and 2 bases at J, with 9 bases between the two ends. The CDR3 coding sequence is TGTGCCAGCAGCCAACATCAGGAACAAGAGACCCAGTACTTC. Translation: CASSQHQEQETQYF.

The chain combines TRBV18 with TRBJ2-1; D ambiguous. V lost 2 bases to trimming and J lost 4 bases, with 9 bases between them. Looked up from germline, CDR1 is KGHSH and CDR2 is LQKENI. This CDR3 contains 14 residues. CDR3 coding DNA: TGTGCCAGCTCACCAATTACTCGGTACAATGAGCAGTTCTTC. The encoded protein is CASSPITRYNEQFF.

J is TRBJ1-3 and V is TRBV5-1, with a weak D call TRBD1 (6 bases). Germline-derived CDR1 and CDR2 are SGHRS and YFSETQ. V was clipped by 0 bases and J by 4 bases, with 14 bases between them. The CDR3 has 16 residues. CDR3 in DNA: TGCGCCAGCAGCTTGGCCGGGGGGCTTGGCGGAAACACCATATATTTT. It translates to CASSLAGGLGGNTIYF.

V gene TRBV7-9 combines with J gene TRBJ2-7; perhaps TRBD2 as D (5 bases). CDR3 length: 13 residues. Deletions cut 2 bases from V and 6 bases from J, with 11 bases between. The V gene's germline CDR1 is SEHNR and CDR2 FQNEAQ (reference sequence). The chain's CDR3 is CASSLTRVSEQYF. The DNA for the CDR3 is TGTGCCAGCAGCTTAACTAGGGTAAGCGAGCAGTACTTC.

V is TRBV10-3 and J is TRBJ1-1; no definite D call. Per germline, CDR1 ENHRY and CDR2 SYGVKD. This CDR3 region has 16 residues. Trimming pared 4 bases from V and 1 base from J, leaving 16 bases between. CDR3 nucleotides: TGTGCCATCAGTGGGGTCACCGGACTGCCGAACACTGAAGCTTTCTTT. Protein: CAISGVTGLPNTEAFF.

The chain links TRBV5-6 to TRBJ2-3; no clear D. V was clipped by 4 bases and J by 2 bases, with 8 bases between them. CDR1 SGHDT and CDR2 YYEEEE come from the germline V gene. This CDR3 is built from 13 residues. The CDR3 region has the DNA TGTGCCAGCAGCCCCAGGAACACAGATACGCAGTATTTT. Translated: CASSPRNTDTQYF.

V and J are TRBV11-2 and TRBJ1-4; weak D call: TRBD1 (5 bases). Germline V gene sequence: CDR1 SGHAT, CDR2 FQNNGV. V gave up 0 bases and J gave up 7 bases, with 15 bases separating them. The CDR3 covers 16 residues. Written as DNA, the CDR3 is TGTGCCAGCAGCTTAGATCGGGGCGAGGGAGGTGAAAAACTGTTTTTT. Protein sequence: CASSLDRGEGGEKLFF.

This chain uses TRBV27 with TRBJ2-7; D is perhaps TRBD1 or TRBD2 (5 bases each). The V gene's germline CDR1 is MNHEY and CDR2 SMNVEV (reference sequence). This CDR3 has 13 residues. Trimming removed 3 bases from V and 3 bases from J, with 9 bases in between. The CDR3 coding sequence is TGTGCCAGCAGTTTCCGTGGGGGCTACGAGCAGTACTTC. Encoded protein: CASSFRGGYEQYF.

This clone was found once. This CDR3 reads CASSYSRTPPGTEAFF. The CDR3 bases are TGTGCCAGCAGTTACTCGAGGACCCCGCCCGGGACTGAAGCTTTCTTT. The chain combines TRBV6-5 with TRBJ1-1, with D unresolved. Germline CDR1 is MNHEY and CDR2 is SVGAGI. The CDR3 length is 16 residues. Trimming took off 0 bases at V and 5 bases at J, with 16 bases between the two ends.

This clone was counted only a few times. The rearrangement uses TRBV21-1 and TRBJ1-1; the table's D call TRBD1 went unverified against the DNA. TRBV21-1 is a pseudogene segment. The length of the CDR3 is 17 residues. The CDR3: CASSKGRGGTEAPEAFF. The CDR3 DNA is TGTGCCAGCAGCAAAGGGAGAGGGGGGACAGAGGCGCCTGAAGCTTTCTTT.

In this sample, this clone turned up once. CDR3 coding DNA: TGTGCCAGCAGCCATATATACGCTACAGGGGCAGAGACCCAGTACTTC. As protein: CASSHIYATGAETQYF. This chain links TRBV27 with TRBJ2-5; TRBD1 matches 7 bases. CDR1 is MNHEY, CDR2 SMNVEV, per germline (reference sequence). J lost 4 bases, V lost 6 bases, and 14 bases had no gene match. The CDR3 sequence is 16 residues long.

The chain couples TRBV4-1 to TRBJ2-1, with 11 nucleotides matching TRBD2. Germline loops: CDR1 MGHRA, CDR2 YSYEKL. V was pared by 0 bases and J by 4 bases, with 11 bases of the junction left unmatched. This CDR3 has 19 amino acids. CDR3 in amino acids: CASSQDSTLAGGGYNEQFF. CDR3 bases: TGCGCCAGCAGCCAAGACAGCACCCTAGCGGGAGGTGGGTACAATGAGCAGTTCTTC.

A single count supports this clone. The chain has TRBV4-2 and TRBJ1-5; no firm D call. The CDR3 is 16 amino acids. V lost 2 bases and J lost 4, with 15 bases in between. The V gene's germline CDR1 is LGHNA and CDR2 YNFKEQ. CDR3 bases: TGTGCCAGCAGCCAACTGGGAGGGCGAACAAATCAGCCCCAGCATTTT. This translates into CASSQLGGRTNQPQHF.

The V and J genes are TRBV5-1 and TRBJ2-5; a weak D match, TRBD1 (5 bases). Germline V gives CDR1 SGHRS, CDR2 YFSETQ. With 2 bases removed from V and 2 bases from J, the gap between germline ends came to 13 bases. The CDR3 is 15 amino acids. CDR3 DNA: TGCGCCAGCAGCTTAGGGGATTTCAGGCAAGAGACCCAGTACTTC. Translation: CASSLGDFRQETQYF.

Of note for this clone: Other DNA sequences of this sample code for an identical CDR3. The J gene is TRBJ2-7, the V gene TRBV2, with D hard to call. The CDR3 extends over 10 amino acids. The V and J ends lost 8 bases and 3 bases respectively, with 5 bases between them. CDR1 and CDR2 from the germline V gene are SNHLY and FYNNEI. The CDR3 region has the DNA TGTGCCAGCTCTGACTACGAGCAGTACTTC. This codes for CASSDYEQYF.